What follows is one T cell receptor (beta chain) and its context. Its antigen is not identified. PBMCs came from 10 ml fresh peripheral blood. This record belongs to a study of T cells in Graves' hyperthyroidism and ophthalmopathy. The length of the CDR3 is 17 residues. J was trimmed by 4 bases and V by 4 bases; bases with no gene match: 15. Germline-derived CDR1 and CDR2 are MDHEN and SYDVKM. RNA transcripts served as the template for amplifying TCR beta CDR3 regions. Using the HTBI primer set, a first-round RT-PCR was run on the TCR CDR3. TCRdb reprocessed the multiplex PCR reads with MiXCR, giving one entry per CDR3 protein. This table holds approximately 480,000 distinct CDR3 sequences, less than 25% found once. Study findings and constraints: Most thyroid-expanded clonotypes above 0.001 were also found in blood.

Sequences were obtained from blood. The receptor was derived from a man younger than 30 with Graves' hyperthyroidism. The chain carries TRBV28 and TRBJ1-1; 7 nucleotides agree with TRBD1. CDR3 loop: CASSYSYMEGARTEAFF. CDR3 DNA: TGTGCCAGCAGTTACTCCTACATGGAGGGGGCGCGCACTGAAGCTTTCTTT.